This entry features one T cell receptor (beta chain) sequence. The CDR3 runs to 13 residues. Trimming removed 0 bases from V and 7 bases from J, with 7 bases in between. These data originate in a study of quantifying T cell responses using KT2 cells. Study as a whole: RNA was reverse transcribed with TCR alpha and beta constant-region primers.

A single-stranded UMI oligo with SP2 sequence was ligated to cDNA 3' ends. An equimolar mix of RC1.1 and RC1.2 primed the beta chain across TRBC1 and TRBC2. TCRdb redid the calling of the UMI-ligation and nested PCR reads with MiXCR, one entry per CDR3 protein. The sample has over 55,000 distinct CDR3 sequences, about 12% seen once. Sequenced input: PBMCs spiked with cells of the T cell clone KT2. The sequence was obtained from a human donor. This chain uses TRBV12-3 or TRBV12-4 with TRBJ2-1; D possibly corresponds to TRBD1 (5 bases). The CDR3 reads CASSLAKGNEQFF. DNA of the CDR3: TGTGCCAGCAGTTTAGCGAAGGGGAATGAGCAGTTCTTC.